Each of the 25 T cell receptor beta chains below was sequenced from the same sample in a study of radiotherapy plus CTLA-4 blockade in lung cancer. Data came from immunoSEQ multiplex PCR; TCRdb stores just in-frame clones and leaves some out. The repertoire has about 93,000 clones, approximately 86% of them found once; the top ten carry 4.9%. The source was peripheral blood, collected from a patient treated with radiotherapy plus ipilimumab. These receptor sequences come from a human donor with non-small cell lung cancer that progressed on radiotherapy plus ipilimumab.

In nucleotides, the CDR3 is TGTGCCAGCAGCTTATTGGCCGGGGAGCGAGATACGCAGTATTTT. This encodes CASSLLAGERDTQYF. This chain joins TRBV7-3 and TRBJ2-3; maybe TRBD2 (5 bases). Germline V gene sequence: CDR1 SGHTA, CDR2 FQGTGA. This CDR3 comprises 15 residues. Trimming took 2 bases from V and 5 from J, leaving 14 bases between them.

V and J are TRBV18 and TRBJ2-7; TRBD2 matches at 14 bases. V shed 6 bases, J shed 3 bases, and the junction held 4 bases outside the gene matches. Germline V lookup: CDR1 KGHSH, CDR2 LQKENI. CDR3 size: 15 residues. CDR3 protein: CASSEGLAGVYEQYF. The CDR3 region has the DNA TGTGCCAGCTCGGAGGGACTAGCGGGAGTCTACGAGCAGTACTTC.

This chain joins TRBV5-1 and TRBJ2-5; 7 positions match TRBD1. V was pared by 2 bases and J by 3 bases, with 4 bases of the junction left unmatched. Per germline, CDR1 SGHRS and CDR2 YFSETQ. This CDR3 contains 14 residues. The CDR3 region has the DNA TGCGCCAGCAGCTTTCCCGGGACAGAAGAGACCCAGTACTTC. Translated, it gives CASSFPGTEETQYF.

This sequence joins TRBV2 and TRBJ2-3; the match to TRBD2 covers 10 bases. Germline loops: CDR1 SNHLY, CDR2 FYNNEI. The CDR3 is made up of 15 amino acids. The V and J ends lost 6 bases and 1 base, in that order; junction bases with no gene match: 4. Written as DNA, the CDR3 is TGTGCCAGCAGGGTGCTAGCGGGAGGCACAGATACGCAGTATTTT. Protein product: CASRVLAGGTDTQYF.

The chain uses TRBV4-2 and TRBJ1-2, with D perhaps TRBD1 (5 bases). The germline gives CDR1 LGHNA, CDR2 YNFKEQ. This CDR3 is built from 16 residues. V lost 0 bases and J lost 7, with 18 bases in between. CDR3 DNA: TGTGCCAGCAGCCAAGATCCCGTGAGAGGGGAGGTTGGCTACACCTTC. It encodes CASSQDPVRGEVGYTF.

The DNA for the CDR3 is TGTGCCATCAATCCGACAGGGTTCAACACTGAAGCTTTCTTT. Encoded protein: CAINPTGFNTEAFF. This sequence joins TRBV10-3 and TRBJ1-1, with TRBD1 matching over 7 bases. There are 14 residues in the CDR3. Trimming removed 7 bases from V and 2 bases from J; junction bases left unmatched: 7. The V gene's germline CDR1 is ENHRY and CDR2 SYGVKD.

The chain is built from TRBV4-1 and TRBJ2-5, with 10 bases fitting TRBD2. V lost 4 bases, J lost 2 bases, and 10 bases stayed unmatched. Germline V gene data show CDR1 as MGHRA and CDR2 as YSYEKL. The length of the CDR3 is 17 residues. The DNA for the CDR3 is TGCGCCAGCAGCCCTAGCGGGAGCTTGAGCCTACAAGAGACCCAGTACTTC. Its protein is CASSPSGSLSLQETQYF.

J is TRBJ2-5 and V is TRBV5-1, with D hard to call. CDR3 length equals 14 residues. Trimming shortened V by 0 bases and J by 2 bases, and 8 bases separated the two germline ends. The germline CDR1 and CDR2 sequences are SGHRS and YFSETQ. The CDR3 DNA reads TGCGCCAGCAGCTTGGCCCCCCCACAAGAGACCCAGTACTTC. The encoded protein is CASSLAPPQETQYF.

The chain is built from TRBV5-1 and TRBJ2-1; 11 bases agree with TRBD2. Germline CDR1 is SGHRS and CDR2 is YFSETQ. The junction had 12 bases not matched to a gene; V was cut back by 2 bases and J by 5 bases. The CDR3 consists of 18 residues. CDR3 in DNA: TGCGCCAGCAGCTTTACCGGACCCGGGACTAGCGGAAACAATGAGCAGTTCTTC. Its protein product is CASSFTGPGTSGNNEQFF. The full variable domain, rest sourced from reference TRBV5-1 and TRBJ2-1, is KAGVTQTPRYLIKTRGQQVTLSCSPISGHRSVSWYQQTPGQGLQFLFEYFSETQRNKGNFPGRFSGRQFSNSRSEMNVSTLELGDSALYLCASSFTGPGTSGNNEQFFGPGTRLTVL.

This chain uses TRBV19 with TRBJ2-1; D tentatively fits TRBD1 or TRBD2 (5 bases each). The germline gives CDR1 LNHDA, CDR2 SQIVND (reference sequence). Trimming pared 3 bases from V and 5 bases from J, leaving 20 bases between. The CDR3 sequence is 17 residues long. The CDR3 sequence: CASSIRDQRLNHNEQFF. CDR3 bases: TGTGCCAGTAGTATTAGGGACCAGCGGTTAAACCACAATGAGCAGTTCTTC.

The chain employs TRBV15 and TRBJ2-5; D not certain. Trimming removed 0 bases from V and 1 base from J, with 12 bases in between. The CDR3 contains 16 residues. Germline V gene sequence: CDR1 LNHNV, CDR2 YYDKDF (reference sequence). The CDR3 sequence is CATSRDGVGSQETQYF. CDR3 nucleotide sequence: TGTGCCACCAGCAGAGATGGGGTCGGATCCCAAGAGACCCAGTACTTC.

V is TRBV2 and J is TRBJ2-7; 8 positions agree with TRBD1. The length of the CDR3 is 15 residues. The germline gives CDR1 SNHLY, CDR2 FYNNEI. The ends lost 3 bases at V and 1 base at J; junction bases unmatched: 5. CDR3 sequence reads: CASSDRGPPSYEQYF. CDR3 nucleotide sequence: TGTGCCAGCAGTGACAGGGGGCCGCCGTCCTACGAGCAGTACTTC.

V and J are TRBV5-1 and TRBJ2-1; 7 bases are shared with TRBD1. From germline, CDR1 is SGHRS and CDR2 YFSETQ. This CDR3 comprises 16 residues. Trimming removed 0 bases from V and 7 bases from J; junction bases left unmatched: 10. CDR3 region: CASSLEGATGMNEQFF. CDR3 sequence (DNA): TGCGCCAGCAGCTTGGAGGGGGCTACAGGGATGAATGAGCAGTTCTTC.

The chain carries TRBV4-2 and TRBJ2-6, with D possibly being TRBD2 (7 bases). Between the trimmed V and J ends, which lost 0 bases and 5 bases, there was a span of 17 bases. The CDR3 is 18 residues long. Germline-derived CDR1 and CDR2 are LGHNA and YNFKEQ. Here the CDR3 reads CASSQDKGGQGRANVLTF. The CDR3, as DNA: TGTGCCAGCAGCCAAGATAAGGGGGGGCAGGGAAGGGCCAACGTCCTGACTTTC.

The CDR3 loop reads CASSEGNEQFF. The CDR3, as DNA: TGTGCCAGCAGTGAAGGTAATGAGCAGTTCTTC. The chain has TRBV25-1 and TRBJ2-1; D ambiguous. CDR1 is MGHDK and CDR2 is SYGVNS in the germline V gene. Between the trimmed V and J ends, which lost 2 bases and 7 bases, there was a span of 3 bases. The CDR3 is 11 amino acids.

As concerns this clone: An end of the junction differs from the germline gene, which may be a read error. The genes are TRBV19 and TRBJ2-5; a weak D match, TRBD2 (6 bases). Germline loops: CDR1 LNHDA, CDR2 SQIVND (reference sequence). This CDR3 has 12 amino acids. CDR3 sequence (DNA): TGTGCCAGTGAGAGTGGGGGGAGCGCTGTCCACTTC. It encodes CASESGGSAVHF.

The rearrangement joins TRBV9 to TRBJ2-2; D not resolved. Germline lookup yields CDR1 SGDLS and CDR2 YYNGEE. CDR3 size: 12 residues. Trimming left V 4 bases short and J 6 bases short, with 7 bases between. CDR3 residues: CASSNPPGELFF. The CDR3 nucleotides are TGTGCCAGCAGCAACCCACCCGGGGAGCTGTTTTTT.

The chain is built from TRBV29-1 and TRBJ2-7; D possibly matches TRBD1 or TRBD2 (5 bases each). Trimming removed 6 bases from V and 2 bases from J, with 20 bases in between. CDR3 length: 15 amino acids. Germline V lookup: CDR1 SQVTM, CDR2 ANQGSEA. In nucleotides, the CDR3 is TGCAGCGTCTTCCTGCCTGGGACGGTCGCCTACGAGCAGTACTTC. Amino acids: CSVFLPGTVAYEQYF.

The gene calls are TRBV27 and TRBJ1-5; possible D gene TRBD1, 5 bases. With 8 bases removed from V and 7 bases from J, the gap between germline ends came to 12 bases. Germline V CDR1 and CDR2: MNHEY, SMNVEV (reference sequence). There are 12 residues in the CDR3. Here the CDR3 DNA reads TGTGCCAGCCAGGGTGTTGGCCAGCCCCAGCATTTT. Translation: CASQGVGQPQHF.

The rearrangement joins TRBV19 to TRBJ2-3; D not certain. Germline V gene lookup returns CDR1 LNHDA and CDR2 SQIVND (reference sequence). V was clipped by 6 bases and J by 2 bases, with 12 bases between them. This CDR3 spans 14 amino acids. CDR3 loop: CASRSEAPTDTQYF. CDR3 sequence (DNA): TGTGCCAGTAGGTCCGAAGCCCCCACAGATACGCAGTATTTT.

The chain has TRBV5-1 and TRBJ1-1; 7 nucleotides agree with TRBD1. Losses at the gene ends were 5 bases for V and 11 bases for J; bases not matched to a gene: 9. The CDR3 is 12 amino acids. In germline, CDR1 is SGHRS, CDR2 YFSETQ. This CDR3 is CASSLTGSGAFF. CDR3 DNA sequence: TGCGCCAGCAGTCTGACAGGGAGCGGGGCTTTCTTT.

The chain is built from TRBV7-8 and TRBJ1-1, with a possible D match to TRBD1 (5 bases). Trimming took off 1 base at V and 3 bases at J, with 21 bases between the two ends. The V gene's germline CDR1 is SGHVS and CDR2 FQNEAQ. CDR3 length equals 18 residues. CDR3 in DNA: TGTGCCAGCAGCTTAGTAAGTGGGGCGGCGAATGAAGACACTGAAGCTTTCTTT. Protein: CASSLVSGAANEDTEAFF.

J is TRBJ1-1 and V is TRBV2; 7 nucleotides match TRBD1. The CDR3 length is 14 residues. V shed 7 bases, J shed 6 bases, and the junction held 11 bases outside the gene matches. CDR1 SNHLY and CDR2 FYNNEI come from the germline V gene. In DNA, the CDR3 is TGTGCCAGCATAGGGAAAAGGGACAGCGCTGAAGCTTTCTTT. Translating it yields CASIGKRDSAEAFF.

This clone was detected a few times. The CDR3 loop reads CASSPTPDSQETQYF. The CDR3 DNA is TGCGCCAGCAGCCCCACTCCCGACTCGCAAGAGACCCAGTACTTC. The chain uses TRBV4-1 and TRBJ2-5; no clear D. The germline V gene has CDR1 MGHRA and CDR2 YSYEKL. Trimming removed 4 bases at V and 2 bases at J, with 14 bases between. The CDR3 has 15 amino acids.

The chain recombines TRBV5-1 with TRBJ2-5; tentative D call: TRBD1 (6 bases). Germline CDR1 is SGHRS and CDR2 is YFSETQ. V lost 0 bases to trimming and J lost 5 bases, with 14 bases between them. The CDR3 loop spans 15 amino acids. DNA for the CDR3: TGCGCCAGCAGCTTGGGTGACAGGCCCGGGGAGACCCAGTACTTC. Translation: CASSLGDRPGETQYF.